Following are 11 T cell receptor beta chains from one sample sequenced in a study of T-cell reconstitution after alpha-beta-depleted transplantation in children. The TCRbeta library was prepared with unique molecular identifiers. A single record per CDR3 protein comes from TCRdb applying MiXCR to the PCR reads. The table lists 700,000 to 950,000 distinct CDR3 sequences, around 17% of them singletons. This material consisted of PBMCs, mostly from graft donor cells, taken 360 days after TCRalphabeta/CD19-depleted stem cell transplant. Every receptor here comes from a male patient between 5 and 17 years old who had a stem cell transplant for acute lymphoblastic leukemia, so the T cells may come from the graft donor.

The V call is TRBV20-1, the J call TRBJ2-7; D tentatively reads TRBD1 or TRBD2 (5 bases each). Trimming left V 0 bases short and J 2 bases short, with 20 bases between. The germline V gene has CDR1 DFQATT and CDR2 SNEGSKA (reference sequence). This CDR3 is built from 17 residues. CDR3 amino acids: CSARDGSGTLFPYEQYF. In nucleotides, the CDR3 is TGCAGTGCTAGAGATGGATCCGGGACCCTTTTTCCCTACGAGCAGTACTTC.

The chain is built from TRBV20-1 and TRBJ1-2, with no clear D. From germline, CDR1 is DFQATT and CDR2 SNEGSKA (reference sequence). There are 15 residues in the CDR3. Trimming pared 5 bases from V and 7 bases from J, leaving 23 bases between. CDR3 region: CSAAPGNPSGFGYTF. CDR3 nucleotides: TGCAGTGCTGCTCCGGGAAACCCTTCAGGCTTTGGCTACACCTTC.

This clonotype was recorded many times. This chain uses TRBV4-1 with TRBJ1-4, with D uncertain. CDR3 length equals 13 residues. V shed 1 base and J shed 4 bases, with 4 bases lying between them. The V gene's germline CDR1 is MGHRA and CDR2 YSYEKL. CDR3 loop: CASSQVINEKLFF. In nucleotides, the CDR3 is TGCGCCAGCAGCCAAGTCATTAATGAAAAACTGTTTTTT.

The rearrangement joins TRBV28 to TRBJ1-5; no firm D call. This CDR3 is 12 amino acids long. Germline CDR1 and CDR2: MDHEN and SYDVKM. The V end lost 2 bases, the J end lost 8 bases, and 7 bases lay between the germline ends. CDR3 sequence reads: CASSLPVKPQHF. CDR3 DNA sequence: TGTGCCAGCAGTTTACCCGTGAAGCCCCAGCATTTT.

The V gene is TRBV20-1, the J gene TRBJ2-3; 8 bases align to TRBD1. After removal of 3 bases from V and 3 bases from J, the junction contained 8 bases not matched to a gene. The CDR3 covers 15 residues. CDR1 and CDR2 (germline): DFQATT, SNEGSKA (reference sequence). CDR3 DNA: TGCAGTGCTAGCCGACAGGGGCGGGGAACAGATACGCAGTATTTT. Translating it yields CSASRQGRGTDTQYF.

This clonotype was detected a few times. V usage is TRBV20-1 and J usage is TRBJ1-1; D not resolved. CDR1 DFQATT and CDR2 SNEGSKA come from the germline V gene (reference sequence). Trimming took 5 bases from V and 1 from J, leaving 17 bases between them. The CDR3 has 15 residues. DNA for the CDR3: TGCAGTGCTTCTCCAAACAAGGGCGGGAACACTGAAGCTTTCTTT. It specifies CSASPNKGGNTEAFF.

The chain has TRBV5-8 and TRBJ2-1, with no clear D. Per germline, CDR1 SGHTS and CDR2 YDEGEE. This CDR3 has 15 amino acids. Trimming took off 7 bases at V and 0 bases at J, with 14 bases between the two ends. CDR3 sequence reads: CASDEGESSYNEQFF. In nucleotides, the CDR3 is TGTGCCAGCGACGAAGGAGAGAGCTCCTACAATGAGCAGTTCTTC.

The chain is built from TRBV29-1 and TRBJ2-7; no reliable D call. This CDR3 is 12 amino acids long. CDR1 and CDR2 (germline): SQVTM, ANQGSEA. V was clipped by 5 bases and J by 5 bases, with 13 bases between them. The DNA of the CDR3 is TGCAGCGTTCAAAAGCGTGTCCACGAGCAGTACTTC. It is translated as CSVQKRVHEQYF.

This clonotype was seen a few times. The chain combines TRBV7-8 with TRBJ2-3; 9 bases match TRBD2. CDR3 length equals 16 residues. The trim removed 5 bases at V and 6 bases at J, leaving 12 bases unmatched. From germline, CDR1 is SGHVS and CDR2 FQNEAQ. The chain's CDR3 is CASSRLAGGPFDTQYF. In DNA, the CDR3 is TGTGCCAGCAGCCGATTGGCGGGAGGGCCGTTTGATACGCAGTATTTT. Complete variable domain (other parts from reference TRBV7-8 and TRBJ2-3): GAGVSQSPRYKVAKRGQDVALRCDPISGHVSLFWYQQALGQGPEFLTYFQNEAQLDKSGLPSDRFFAERPEGSVSTLKIQRTQQEDSAVYLCASSRLAGGPFDTQYFGPGTRLTVL.

This clonotype was detected only a few times. The chain employs TRBV7-3 and TRBJ2-5, with TRBD2 identical over 11 bases. CDR1 is SGHTA, CDR2 FQGTGA, per germline. V shed 5 bases and J 1 base; nucleotides not matched to a gene: 3. The CDR3 has 15 residues. This CDR3 is CASSQLAGAQETQYF. The CDR3 nucleotides read TGTGCCAGCAGCCAACTAGCGGGAGCCCAAGAGACCCAGTACTTC. The complete variable domain, with remaining parts taken from reference TRBV7-3 and TRBJ2-5, reads GAGVSQTPSNKVTEKGKYVELRCDPISGHTALYWYRQSLGQGPEFLIYFQGTGAADDSGLPNDRFFAVRPEGSVSTLKIQRTERGDSAVYLCASSQLAGAQETQYFGPGTRLLVL.

V and J are TRBV15 and TRBJ2-7; 9 bases fit TRBD2. The V and J ends lost 3 bases and 1 base, in that order; junction bases with no gene match: 7. Germline V gene lookup returns CDR1 LNHNV and CDR2 YYDKDF (reference sequence). The CDR3 runs 16 residues. The CDR3 spells CATSSGGLATSYEQYF. CDR3 bases: TGTGCCACCAGCAGTGGGGGACTAGCAACATCCTACGAGCAGTACTTC. The variable domain in full, with the rest retrieved from reference TRBV15 and TRBJ2-7, is DAMVIQNPRYQVTQFGKPVTLSCSQTLNHNVMYWYQQKSSQAPKLLFHYYDKDFNNEADTPDNFQSRRPNTSFCFLDIRSPGLGDTAMYLCATSSGGLATSYEQYFGPGTRLTVT.